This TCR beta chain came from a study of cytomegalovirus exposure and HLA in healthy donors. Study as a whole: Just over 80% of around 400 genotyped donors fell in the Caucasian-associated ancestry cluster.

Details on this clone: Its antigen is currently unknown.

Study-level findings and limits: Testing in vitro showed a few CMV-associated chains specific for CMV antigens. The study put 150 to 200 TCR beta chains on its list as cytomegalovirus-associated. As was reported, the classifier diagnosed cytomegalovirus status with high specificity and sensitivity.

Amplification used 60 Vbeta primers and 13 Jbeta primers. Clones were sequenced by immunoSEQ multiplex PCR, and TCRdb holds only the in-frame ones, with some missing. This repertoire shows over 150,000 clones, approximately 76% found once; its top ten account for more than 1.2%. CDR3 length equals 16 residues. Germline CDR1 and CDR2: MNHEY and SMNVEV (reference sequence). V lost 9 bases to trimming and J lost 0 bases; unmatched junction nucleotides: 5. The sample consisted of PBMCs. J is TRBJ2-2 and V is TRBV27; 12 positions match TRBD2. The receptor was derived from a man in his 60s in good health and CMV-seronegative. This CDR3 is CASYRTSGANTGELFF. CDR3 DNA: TGTGCCAGTTACCGGACTAGCGGGGCGAACACCGGGGAGCTGTTTTTT.